This TCR beta chain was documented in a study of post-analysis software for immune sequencing data. About this clonotype: The antigen is not known.

Points from the study as a whole: With TRBV5-6, TRBV5-1 and TRBV20-1 included, roughly five TRBV segments were more frequent in patients than in controls.

The germline V gene has CDR1 SGHTA and CDR2 FQGNSA. Trimming cost V 6 bases and J 3 bases; bases outside gene matches: 5. The CDR3 loop spans 13 amino acids. Unique molecular identifiers were carried by the TCR beta cDNA libraries. TCRdb analysed the PCR reads with MiXCR anew, one entry per CDR3 protein. The sample carries 750,000 to 900,000 distinct CDR3 sequences, roughly 46% recorded once. J is TRBJ2-7 and V is TRBV7-2; 7 nucleotides agree with TRBD1. The sample taken for sequencing was blood. The TCR originated in a girl aged 10 to 17 with multiple sclerosis. CDR3: CASRGDSNYEQYF. In DNA form, the CDR3 reads TGTGCCAGCAGGGGGGACAGCAACTACGAGCAGTACTTC. Together with reference TRBV7-2 and TRBJ2-7, the CDR3 gives the full variable domain: GAGVSQSPSNKVTEKGKDVELRCDPISGHTALYWYRQSLGQGLEFLIYFQGNSAPDKSGLPSDRFSAERTGGSVSTLTIQRTQQEDSAVYLCASRGDSNYEQYFGPGTRLTVT.